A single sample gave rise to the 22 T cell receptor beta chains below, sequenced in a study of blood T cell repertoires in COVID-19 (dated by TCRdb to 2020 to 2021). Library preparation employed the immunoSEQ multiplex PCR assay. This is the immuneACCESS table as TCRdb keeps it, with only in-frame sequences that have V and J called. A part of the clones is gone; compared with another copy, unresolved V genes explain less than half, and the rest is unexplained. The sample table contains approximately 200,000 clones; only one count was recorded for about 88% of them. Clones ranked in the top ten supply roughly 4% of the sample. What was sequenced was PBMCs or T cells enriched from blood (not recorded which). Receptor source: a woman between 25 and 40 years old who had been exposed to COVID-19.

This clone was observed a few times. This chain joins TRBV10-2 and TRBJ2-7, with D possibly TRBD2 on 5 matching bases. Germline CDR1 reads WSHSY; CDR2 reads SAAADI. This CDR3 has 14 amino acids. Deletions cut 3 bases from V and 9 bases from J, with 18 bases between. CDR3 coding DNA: TGCGCCAGCAGTGATCGGGAAGGAGGCGCCGGGCAGTACTTC. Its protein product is CASSDREGGAGQYF.

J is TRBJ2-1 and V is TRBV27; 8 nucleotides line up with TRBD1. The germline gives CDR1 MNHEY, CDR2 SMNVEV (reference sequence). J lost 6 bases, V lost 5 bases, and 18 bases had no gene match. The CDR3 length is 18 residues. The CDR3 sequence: CASSQNGQGFSYVNEQFF. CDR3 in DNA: TGTGCCAGCAGTCAAAACGGACAGGGTTTCTCGTATGTCAATGAGCAGTTCTTC.

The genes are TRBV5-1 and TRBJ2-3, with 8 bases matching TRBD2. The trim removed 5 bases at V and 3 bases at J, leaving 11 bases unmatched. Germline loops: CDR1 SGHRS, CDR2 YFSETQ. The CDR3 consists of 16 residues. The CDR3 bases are TGCGCCAGCAGGGGCGGGAGCCGGGAGGGAACAGATACGCAGTATTTT. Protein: CASRGGSREGTDTQYF.

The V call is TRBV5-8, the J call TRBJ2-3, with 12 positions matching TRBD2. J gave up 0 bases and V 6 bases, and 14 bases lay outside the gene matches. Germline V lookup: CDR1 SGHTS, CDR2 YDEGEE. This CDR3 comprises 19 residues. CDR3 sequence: CASTTGLAGYLSSTDTQYF. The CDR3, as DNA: TGTGCCAGCACTACGGGACTAGCGGGTTACCTTTCTAGCACAGATACGCAGTATTTT.

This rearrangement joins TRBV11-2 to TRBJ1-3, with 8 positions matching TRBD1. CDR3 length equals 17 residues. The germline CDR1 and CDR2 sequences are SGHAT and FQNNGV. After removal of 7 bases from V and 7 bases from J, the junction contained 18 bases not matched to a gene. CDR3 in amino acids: CASTSWSDREASNTIYF. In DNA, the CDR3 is TGTGCCAGCACCTCCTGGTCGGACAGGGAAGCCAGCAACACCATATATTTT.

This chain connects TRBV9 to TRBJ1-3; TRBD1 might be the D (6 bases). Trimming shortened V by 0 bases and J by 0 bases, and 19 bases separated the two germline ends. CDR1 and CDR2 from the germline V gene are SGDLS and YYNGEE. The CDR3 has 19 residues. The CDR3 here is CASSVADRLWTDSGNTIYF. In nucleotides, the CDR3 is TGTGCCAGCAGCGTAGCCGATCGGTTATGGACAGACTCTGGAAACACCATATATTTT. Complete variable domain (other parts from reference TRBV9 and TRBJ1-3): DSGVTQTPKHLITATGQRVTLRCSPRSGDLSVYWYQQSLDQGLQFLIQYYNGEERAKGNILERFSAQQFPDLHSELNLSSLELGDSALYFCASSVADRLWTDSGNTIYFGEGSWLTVV.

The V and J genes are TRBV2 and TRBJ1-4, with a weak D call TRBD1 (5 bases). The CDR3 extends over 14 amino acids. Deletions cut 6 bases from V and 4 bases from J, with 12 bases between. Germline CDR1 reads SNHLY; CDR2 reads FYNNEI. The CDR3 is CASRTGTNNEKLFF. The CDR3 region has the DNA TGTGCCAGCAGGACGGGGACTAATAATGAAAAACTGTTTTTT.

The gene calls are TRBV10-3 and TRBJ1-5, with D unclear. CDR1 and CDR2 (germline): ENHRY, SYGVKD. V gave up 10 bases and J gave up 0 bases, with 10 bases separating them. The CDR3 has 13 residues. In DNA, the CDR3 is TGTGCCACCGCCGGGTCTAGCAATCAGCCCCAGCATTTT. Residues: CATAGSSNQPQHF.

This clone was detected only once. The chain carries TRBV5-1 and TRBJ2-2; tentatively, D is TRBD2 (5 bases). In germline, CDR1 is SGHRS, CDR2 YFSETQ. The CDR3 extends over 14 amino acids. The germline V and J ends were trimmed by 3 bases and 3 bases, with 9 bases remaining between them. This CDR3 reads CASSSDSYTGELFF. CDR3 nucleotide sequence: TGCGCCAGCAGCTCGGACTCTTACACCGGGGAGCTGTTTTTT.

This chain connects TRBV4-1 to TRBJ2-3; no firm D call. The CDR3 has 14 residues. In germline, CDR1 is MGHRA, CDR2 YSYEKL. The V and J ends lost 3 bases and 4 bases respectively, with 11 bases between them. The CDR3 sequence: CASSHDGGADTQYF. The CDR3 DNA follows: TGCGCCAGCAGCCATGATGGTGGAGCAGATACGCAGTATTTT.

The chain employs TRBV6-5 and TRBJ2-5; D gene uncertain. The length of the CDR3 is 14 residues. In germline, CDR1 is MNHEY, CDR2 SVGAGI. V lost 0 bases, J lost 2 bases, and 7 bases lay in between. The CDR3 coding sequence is TGTGCCAGCAGTTACTCCCCCATGCAAGAGACCCAGTACTTC. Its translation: CASSYSPMQETQYF.

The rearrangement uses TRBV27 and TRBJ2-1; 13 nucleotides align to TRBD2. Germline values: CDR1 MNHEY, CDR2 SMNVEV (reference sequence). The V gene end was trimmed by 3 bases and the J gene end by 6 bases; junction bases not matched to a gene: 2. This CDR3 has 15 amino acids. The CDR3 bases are TGTGCCAGCAGTTTCGGACTAGCGGGGGTCAATGAGCAGTTCTTC. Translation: CASSFGLAGVNEQFF.

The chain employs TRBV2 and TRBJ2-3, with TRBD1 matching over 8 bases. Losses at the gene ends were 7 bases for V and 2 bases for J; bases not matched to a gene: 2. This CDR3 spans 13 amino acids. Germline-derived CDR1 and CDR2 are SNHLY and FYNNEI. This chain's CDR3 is CASTDRATDTQYF. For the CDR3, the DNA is TGTGCCAGCACGGACAGGGCCACAGATACGCAGTATTTT. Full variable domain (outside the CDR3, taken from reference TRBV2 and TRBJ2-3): EPEVTQTPSHQVTQMGQEVILRCVPISNHLYFYWYRQILGQKVEFLVSFYNNEISEKSEIFDDQFSVERPDGSNFTLKIRSTKLEDSAMYFCASTDRATDTQYFGPGTRLTVL.

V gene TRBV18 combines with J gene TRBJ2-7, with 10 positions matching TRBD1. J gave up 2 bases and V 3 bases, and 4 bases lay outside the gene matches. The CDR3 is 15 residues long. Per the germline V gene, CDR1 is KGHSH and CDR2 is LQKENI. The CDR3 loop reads CASSPGQGIPYEQYF. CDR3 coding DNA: TGTGCCAGCTCACCGGGACAGGGGATTCCCTACGAGCAGTACTTC.

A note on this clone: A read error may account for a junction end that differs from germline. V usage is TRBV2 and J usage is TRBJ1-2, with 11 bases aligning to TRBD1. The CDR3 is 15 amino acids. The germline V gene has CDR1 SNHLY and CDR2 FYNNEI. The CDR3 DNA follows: TGTGCCAGCAGGGAAGGACAGGGGGCGAACTATGGCTACACCTTC. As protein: CASREGQGANYGYTF.

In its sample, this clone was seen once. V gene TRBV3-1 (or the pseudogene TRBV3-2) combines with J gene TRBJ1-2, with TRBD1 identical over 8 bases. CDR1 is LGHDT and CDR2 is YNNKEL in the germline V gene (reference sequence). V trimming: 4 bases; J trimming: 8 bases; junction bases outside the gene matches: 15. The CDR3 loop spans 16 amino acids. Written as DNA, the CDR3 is TGTGCCAGCAGCCTAGGACAGGGTACGGGTCTAGGGGGCTACACCTTC. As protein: CASSLGQGTGLGGYTF.

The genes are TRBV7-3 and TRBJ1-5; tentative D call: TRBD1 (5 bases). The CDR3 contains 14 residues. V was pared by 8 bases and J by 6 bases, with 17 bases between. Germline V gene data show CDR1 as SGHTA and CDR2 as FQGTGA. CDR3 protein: CASLATDEGQPQHF. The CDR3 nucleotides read TGTGCCAGCCTAGCGACAGACGAAGGTCAGCCCCAGCATTTT.

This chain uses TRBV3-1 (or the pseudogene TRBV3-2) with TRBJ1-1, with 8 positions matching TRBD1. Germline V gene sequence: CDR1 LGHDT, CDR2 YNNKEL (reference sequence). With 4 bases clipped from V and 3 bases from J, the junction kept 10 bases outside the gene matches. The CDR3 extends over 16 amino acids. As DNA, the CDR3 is TGTGCCAGCAGCCCATGGCAGGGGGCTTCGGACACTGAAGCTTTCTTT. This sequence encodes CASSPWQGASDTEAFF.

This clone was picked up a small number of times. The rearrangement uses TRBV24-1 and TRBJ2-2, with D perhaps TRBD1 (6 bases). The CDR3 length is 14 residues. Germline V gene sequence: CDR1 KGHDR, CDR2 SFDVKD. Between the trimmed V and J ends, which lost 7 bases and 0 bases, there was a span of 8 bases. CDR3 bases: TGTGCCACCAGAGGGACACCGAACACCGGGGAGCTGTTTTTT. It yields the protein CATRGTPNTGELFF.

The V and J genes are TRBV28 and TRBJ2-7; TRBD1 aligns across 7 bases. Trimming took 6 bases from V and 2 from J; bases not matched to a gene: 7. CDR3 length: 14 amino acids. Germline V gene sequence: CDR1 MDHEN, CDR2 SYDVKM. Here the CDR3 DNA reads TGTGCCAGCAGGGGCCGGGACAGCCCCTACGAGCAGTACTTC. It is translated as CASRGRDSPYEQYF.

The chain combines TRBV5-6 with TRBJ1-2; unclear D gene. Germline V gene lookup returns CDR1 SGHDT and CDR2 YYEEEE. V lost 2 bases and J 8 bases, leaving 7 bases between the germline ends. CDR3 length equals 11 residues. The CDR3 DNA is TGTGCCAGCAGCTTCGGGGAAGGCTACACCTTC. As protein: CASSFGEGYTF.

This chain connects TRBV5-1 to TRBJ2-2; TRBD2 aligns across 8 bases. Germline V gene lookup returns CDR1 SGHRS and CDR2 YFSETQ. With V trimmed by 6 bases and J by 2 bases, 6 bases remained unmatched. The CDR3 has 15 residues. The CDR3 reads CASNPGRGNTGELFF. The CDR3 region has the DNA TGCGCCAGCAACCCCGGGAGGGGCAACACCGGGGAGCTGTTTTTT.